This T cell receptor (beta chain) was obtained from a study of T cells in Graves' hyperthyroidism and ophthalmopathy. Germline CDR1 and CDR2: SGHAT and FQNNGV. This CDR3 region has 13 residues. Trimming shortened V by 5 bases and J by 6 bases, and 14 bases separated the two germline ends. This clonotype occurred many times. Template material for amplifying TCR beta CDR3 regions consisted of RNA transcripts. Primed by the HTBI set, a first-round RT-PCR was run on the TCR CDR3. TCRdb re-derived calls from the multiplex PCR reads in MiXCR, one entry per CDR3 protein. This table has approximately 530,000 distinct CDR3 sequences, 15% to 20% appearing once. A Clinical Activity Score of at least 3, a NOSPECS grade of at least 4 and a duration under 3 months were recorded in the ophthalmopathy patients.

The V gene is TRBV11-2, the J gene TRBJ2-7; unclear D gene. The specimen sequenced was blood. The receptor was isolated from a man aged 40-49 years with Graves' ophthalmopathy. The CDR3 protein is CASSPRLSGEQYF. CDR3 DNA sequence: TGTGCCAGCAGCCCTAGACTGTCCGGCGAGCAGTACTTC.